A single sample is the source of the 20 T cell receptor beta chains below, sequenced in a study of response to subunit inactivated influenza vaccine. A single record per CDR3 protein comes from TCRdb applying MiXCR to the RT-PCR reads. The table records roughly 500,000 distinct CDR3 sequences, less than 25% of them present only once. This sample also appeared in a second study, on T cells expressing NK-cell markers. That source reports: What made the TCR beta cDNA was 5'RACE template switching with UMIs.

Sequences were derived from CD4+ T cells sorted from PBMCs, sampled roughly 12 days after vaccination. These receptors came from a middle-aged man who received an inactivated influenza vaccine.

This clonotype occurred a few times. CDR3 sequence reads: CASSSYRVVRTGELFF. The CDR3 DNA follows: TGTGCCAGCAGTTCATACAGGGTAGTGAGGACCGGGGAGCTGTTTTTT. V is TRBV28 and J is TRBJ2-2; weak D call: TRBD1 (6 bases). V lost 4 bases and J 5 bases, leaving 17 bases between the germline ends. Germline CDR1 is MDHEN and CDR2 is SYDVKM. CDR3 length equals 16 residues.

This clonotype came up a few times. The rearrangement links TRBV28 to TRBJ2-5; possibly TRBD1 for D (5 bases). The CDR3 spans 14 residues. Germline V gene data show CDR1 as MDHEN and CDR2 as SYDVKM. Trimming took 10 bases from V and 4 from J, leaving 19 bases between them. For the CDR3, the DNA is TGTGCCACGACAGAAATCCTGGGTCTAGAGACCCAGTACTTC. Its protein product is CATTEILGLETQYF. Combining the CDR3 with reference TRBV28 and TRBJ2-5 gives the whole variable domain DVKVTQSSRYLVKRTGEKVFLECVQDMDHENMFWYRQDPGLGLRLIYFSYDVKMKEKGDIPEGYSVSREKKERFSLILESASTNQTSMYLCATTEILGLETQYFGPGTRLLVL.

The chain has TRBV12-5 and TRBJ2-1, with 9 nucleotides matching TRBD1. Germline values: CDR1 LGHNT, CDR2 FRNRAP. V shed 4 bases, J shed 4 bases, and the junction held 11 bases outside the gene matches. The CDR3 extends over 17 amino acids. This chain's CDR3 is CASGSRLLGTGYNEQFF. The CDR3 DNA is TGTGCTAGTGGTTCACGACTTCTCGGGACAGGGTACAATGAGCAGTTCTTC.

The chain has TRBV29-1 and TRBJ1-2, with a weak D call TRBD1 (5 bases). The CDR3 runs to 14 residues. Germline CDR1 and CDR2: SQVTM and ANQGSEA. V shed 5 bases and J shed 4 bases, with 17 bases lying between them. CDR3 protein: CSVTGSPGPYGYTF. The CDR3 DNA reads TGCAGCGTTACCGGATCGCCAGGGCCCTATGGCTACACCTTC.

This clonotype was detected ten times or more. The chain joins TRBV5-1 to TRBJ2-3; tentatively, D is TRBD1 (6 bases). The CDR3 runs to 14 residues. Trimming cost V 6 bases and J 6 bases, with 17 bases left between them. CDR1 is SGHRS, CDR2 YFSETQ, per germline. DNA for the CDR3: TGCGCCAGCAAGTGGGCAGGGGCCGGCGATACGCAGTATTTT. Amino acid sequence: CASKWAGAGDTQYF. The full variable domain, completed using reference TRBV5-1 and TRBJ2-3, is KAGVTQTPRYLIKTRGQQVTLSCSPISGHRSVSWYQQTPGQGLQFLFEYFSETQRNKGNFPGRFSGRQFSNSRSEMNVSTLELGDSALYLCASKWAGAGDTQYFGPGTRLTVL.

The chain recombines TRBV4-2 with TRBJ2-3, with TRBD2 matching over 7 bases. The CDR3 is 17 residues long. Trimming took 1 base from V and 3 from J; bases not matched to a gene: 10. Per the germline V gene, CDR1 is LGHNA and CDR2 is YNFKEQ. The CDR3 spells CASSQGNGAGVTDTQYF. The CDR3 DNA reads TGTGCCAGCAGCCAAGGAAACGGGGCGGGGGTTACAGATACGCAGTATTTT.

This clonotype was found a few times. CDR3 region: CASSSGQGAYRTEAFF. The CDR3 DNA is TGTGCCAGCAGCTCAGGACAGGGGGCCTATAGAACTGAAGCTTTCTTT. The chain recombines TRBV5-6 with TRBJ1-1; 11 nucleotides match TRBD1. V trimming: 3 bases; J trimming: 5 bases; junction bases outside the gene matches: 9. The CDR3 sequence is 16 residues long. Germline V gene data show CDR1 as SGHDT and CDR2 as YYEEEE. Using reference TRBV5-6 and TRBJ1-1 for the parts outside the CDR3, the full variable domain is DAGVTQSPTHLIKTRGQQVTLRCSPKSGHDTVSWYQQALGQGPQFIFQYYEEEERQRGNFPDRFSGHQFPNYSSELNVNALLLGDSALYLCASSSGQGAYRTEAFFGQGTRLTVV.

This clonotype was seen a handful of times. J is TRBJ2-7 and V is TRBV28, with 7 bases fitting TRBD1. The V and J ends lost 3 bases and 4 bases, in that order; junction bases with no gene match: 6. Germline V CDR1 and CDR2: MDHEN, SYDVKM. The CDR3 loop spans 14 amino acids. CDR3: CASSLPHRGYEQYF. DNA of the CDR3: TGTGCCAGCAGTTTGCCCCACAGGGGATACGAGCAGTACTTC.

V usage is TRBV10-2 and J usage is TRBJ2-2; 9 nucleotides align to TRBD2. V shed 2 bases, J shed 5 bases, and the junction held 12 bases outside the gene matches. CDR1 and CDR2 from the germline V gene are WSHSY and SAAADI. The CDR3 sequence is 18 residues long. The chain's CDR3 is CASSEGRISGRRTGELFF. In nucleotides, the CDR3 is TGCGCCAGCAGTGAGGGGAGGATCAGCGGGAGGCGAACCGGGGAGCTGTTTTTT.

This clonotype was detected ten times or more. The CDR3 sequence: CASSTGQGWSNEQFF. In DNA, the CDR3 is TGCGCCAGCAGCACGGGACAGGGATGGTCTAATGAGCAGTTCTTC. The chain couples TRBV5-1 to TRBJ2-1; 9 bases line up with TRBD1. Germline V gene data show CDR1 as SGHRS and CDR2 as YFSETQ. V lost 4 bases to trimming and J lost 7 bases; unmatched junction nucleotides: 9. The CDR3 extends over 15 amino acids.

In its sample, this clonotype was seen many times. The chain has TRBV29-1 and TRBJ1-2, with D perhaps TRBD1 (6 bases). V was clipped by 4 bases and J by 8 bases, with 14 bases between them. Germline CDR1 is SQVTM and CDR2 is ANQGSEA. The CDR3 runs 12 residues. CDR3 DNA: TGCAGCGTTGCGTGGGGGGCTAAAGGCTACACCTTC. Translating gives CSVAWGAKGYTF.

The V and J genes are TRBV5-1 and TRBJ2-5; 9 bases match TRBD2. The germline V gene encodes CDR1 SGHRS and CDR2 YFSETQ. The CDR3 length is 13 residues. V shed 6 bases and J 3 bases; nucleotides not matched to a gene: 3. The CDR3 region has the DNA TGCGCCAGCAAGATAGCGGGAGAAGAGACCCAGTACTTC. This gives the protein CASKIAGEETQYF.

This clonotype was seen only a few times. The CDR3 reads CSASPAGTGVSEQYF. CDR3 bases: TGCAGTGCTAGCCCCGCCGGGACAGGGGTATCCGAGCAGTACTTC. The chain carries TRBV20-1 and TRBJ2-7; the match to TRBD1 covers 10 bases. The CDR3 length is 15 residues. The germline V gene encodes CDR1 DFQATT and CDR2 SNEGSKA (reference sequence). The V and J ends lost 3 bases and 6 bases, in that order; junction bases with no gene match: 11.

This clonotype was counted between two and nine times. The V gene is TRBV5-5, the J gene TRBJ2-7; D ambiguous. The germline V and J ends were trimmed by 2 bases and 6 bases, with 18 bases remaining between them. Germline-derived CDR1 and CDR2 are SGHKS and YYEKEE (reference sequence). The CDR3 loop spans 15 amino acids. In DNA form, the CDR3 reads TGTGCCAGCAGCTTAGGGCCAACCCTACCCGGCGAGCAGTACTTC. Encoded protein: CASSLGPTLPGEQYF.

This clonotype was seen many times. V gene TRBV28 combines with J gene TRBJ1-3; D call uncertain. This CDR3 region has 15 residues. V was cut by 3 bases and J by 6 bases, with 15 bases left in between. Germline V gene sequence: CDR1 MDHEN, CDR2 SYDVKM. CDR3: CASSFSRTVQNTIYF. As DNA, the CDR3 is TGTGCCAGCAGTTTTTCCCGTACAGTCCAAAACACCATATATTTT. Full variable domain (outside the CDR3, taken from reference TRBV28 and TRBJ1-3): DVKVTQSSRYLVKRTGEKVFLECVQDMDHENMFWYRQDPGLGLRLIYFSYDVKMKEKGDIPEGYSVSREKKERFSLILESASTNQTSMYLCASSFSRTVQNTIYFGEGSWLTVV.

The V and J genes are TRBV2 and TRBJ1-5; tentative D call: TRBD1 (6 bases). V was clipped by 4 bases and J by 3 bases, with 19 bases between them. Germline V gives CDR1 SNHLY, CDR2 FYNNEI. This CDR3 region has 17 residues. The CDR3 here is CASSVTRGSGNNQPQHF. The CDR3 coding sequence is TGTGCCAGCAGTGTAACCAGGGGCTCGGGGAACAATCAGCCCCAGCATTTT.

This clonotype was recorded many times. This chain uses TRBV29-1 with TRBJ2-1, with a weak D call TRBD1 (6 bases). The CDR3 spans 15 residues. Germline CDR1 and CDR2: SQVTM and ANQGSEA. Trimming took 1 base from V and 5 from J, leaving 15 bases between them. CDR3 sequence reads: CSVEVIGTYHNEQFF. The CDR3 DNA sequence: TGCAGCGTTGAAGTCATCGGGACATACCACAATGAGCAGTTCTTC.

The rearrangement links TRBV10-3 to TRBJ2-1, with 7 positions matching TRBD1. The length of the CDR3 is 12 residues. Germline V gene sequence: CDR1 ENHRY, CDR2 SYGVKD. Trimming removed 9 bases from V and 6 bases from J; junction bases left unmatched: 5. Here the CDR3 reads CAMGTAVNEQFF. CDR3 nucleotides: TGTGCCATGGGGACAGCTGTCAATGAGCAGTTCTTC.

The rearrangement joins TRBV28 to TRBJ2-4, with D hard to call. The CDR3 loop spans 15 amino acids. Germline V lookup: CDR1 MDHEN, CDR2 SYDVKM. The ends were cut back, 4 bases at V and 3 bases at J, with 13 bases in the middle. The CDR3 reads CASSSPQLNKNIQYF. CDR3 nucleotide sequence: TGTGCCAGCAGTTCGCCCCAGCTAAACAAAAACATTCAGTACTTC.

This clonotype was counted ten times or more. The chain recombines TRBV5-1 with TRBJ2-1; maybe TRBD1 (6 bases). Trimming took 0 bases from V and 3 from J, leaving 13 bases between them. Germline CDR1 is SGHRS and CDR2 is YFSETQ. This CDR3 region has 16 residues. CDR3 DNA sequence: TGCGCCAGCAGCTTGGGAAACAGGGCGGGCTACAATGAGCAGTTCTTC. Encoded protein: CASSLGNRAGYNEQFF.